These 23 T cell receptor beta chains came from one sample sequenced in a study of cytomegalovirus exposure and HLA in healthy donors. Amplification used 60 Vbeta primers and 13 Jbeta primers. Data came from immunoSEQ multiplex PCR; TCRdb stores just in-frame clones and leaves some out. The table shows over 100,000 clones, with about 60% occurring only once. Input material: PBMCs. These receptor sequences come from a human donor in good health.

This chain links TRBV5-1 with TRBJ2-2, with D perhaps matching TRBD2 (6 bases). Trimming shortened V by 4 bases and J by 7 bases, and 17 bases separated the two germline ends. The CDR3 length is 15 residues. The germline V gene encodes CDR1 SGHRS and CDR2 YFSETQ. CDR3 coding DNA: TGCGCCAGCAGCAGGACCGGGACTCGCATCGGGGAGCTGTTTTTT. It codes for CASSRTGTRIGELFF. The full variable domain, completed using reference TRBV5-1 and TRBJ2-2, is KAGVTQTPRYLIKTRGQQVTLSCSPISGHRSVSWYQQTPGQGLQFLFEYFSETQRNKGNFPGRFSGRQFSNSRSEMNVSTLELGDSALYLCASSRTGTRIGELFFGEGSRLTVL.

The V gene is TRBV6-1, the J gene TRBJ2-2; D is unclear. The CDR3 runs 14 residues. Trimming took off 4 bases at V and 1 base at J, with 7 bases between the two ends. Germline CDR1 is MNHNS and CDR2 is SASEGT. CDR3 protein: CASSVWQNTGELFF. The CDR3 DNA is TGTGCCAGCAGTGTTTGGCAGAACACCGGGGAGCTGTTTTTT.

This CDR3 reads CASSQTGQGFGYTF. The CDR3 DNA sequence: TGCGCCAGCAGTCAAACGGGACAGGGTTTTGGCTACACCTTC. The chain has TRBV5-1 and TRBJ1-2; 9 nucleotides agree with TRBD1. The length of the CDR3 is 14 residues. Unmatched junction bases numbered 9, after V lost 5 bases and J lost 7 bases. The germline gives CDR1 SGHRS, CDR2 YFSETQ.

The CDR3 sequence: CASSLLAGGYNEQFF. CDR3 coding DNA: TGTGCCAGCAGCCTTTTGGCGGGAGGGTACAATGAGCAGTTCTTC. The chain recombines TRBV6-1 with TRBJ2-1; 9 bases are shared with TRBD2. The V segment lost 6 bases and the J segment 4 bases; nucleotides outside the gene matches: 7. The germline gives CDR1 MNHNS, CDR2 SASEGT. The CDR3 runs 15 residues.

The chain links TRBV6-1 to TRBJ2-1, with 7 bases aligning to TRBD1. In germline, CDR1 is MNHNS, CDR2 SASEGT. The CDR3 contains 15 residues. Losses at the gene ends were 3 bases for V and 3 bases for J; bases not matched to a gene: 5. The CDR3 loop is CASSDYRTGYNEQFF. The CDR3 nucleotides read TGTGCCAGCAGTGACTATAGGACAGGCTACAATGAGCAGTTCTTC.

CDR3 sequence reads: CASSLGWGGISYEQYF. The DNA for the CDR3 is TGCGCCAGCAGCTTGGGATGGGGGGGCATTTCCTACGAGCAGTACTTC. This chain uses TRBV5-1 with TRBJ2-7, with D possibly being TRBD2 (7 bases). The CDR3 spans 16 residues. V was clipped by 0 bases and J by 1 base, with 14 bases between them. Germline V lookup: CDR1 SGHRS, CDR2 YFSETQ.

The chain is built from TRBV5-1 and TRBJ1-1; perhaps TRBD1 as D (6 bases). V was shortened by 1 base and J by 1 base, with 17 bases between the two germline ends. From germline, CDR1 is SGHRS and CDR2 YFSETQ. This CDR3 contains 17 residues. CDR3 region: CASSLRGMGPGNTEAFF. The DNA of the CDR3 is TGCGCCAGCAGCTTGAGGGGGATGGGTCCCGGGAACACTGAAGCTTTCTTT.

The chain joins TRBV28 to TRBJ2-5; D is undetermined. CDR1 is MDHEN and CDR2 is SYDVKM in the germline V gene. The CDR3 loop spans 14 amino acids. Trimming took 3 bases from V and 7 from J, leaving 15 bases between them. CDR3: CASSFSAQPGTQYF. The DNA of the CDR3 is TGTGCCAGCAGTTTCTCGGCCCAACCGGGGACCCAGTACTTC.

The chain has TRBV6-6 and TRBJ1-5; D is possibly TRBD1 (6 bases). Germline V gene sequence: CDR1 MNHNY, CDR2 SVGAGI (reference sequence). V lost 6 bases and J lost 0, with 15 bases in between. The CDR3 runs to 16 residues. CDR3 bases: TGTGCCAGCAGACTACAGGGAAGGGATAGCAATCAGCCCCAGCATTTT. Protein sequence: CASRLQGRDSNQPQHF.

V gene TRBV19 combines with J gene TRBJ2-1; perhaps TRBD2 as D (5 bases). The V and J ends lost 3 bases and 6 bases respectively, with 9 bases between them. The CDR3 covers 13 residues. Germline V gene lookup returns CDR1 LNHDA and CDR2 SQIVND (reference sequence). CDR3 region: CASSIALANEQFF. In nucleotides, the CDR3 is TGTGCCAGTAGTATCGCTCTAGCCAATGAGCAGTTCTTC.

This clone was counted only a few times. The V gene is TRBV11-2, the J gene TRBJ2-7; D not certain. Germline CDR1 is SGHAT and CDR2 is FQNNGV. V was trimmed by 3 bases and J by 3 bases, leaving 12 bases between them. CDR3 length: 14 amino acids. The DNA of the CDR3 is TGTGCCAGCAGCTTTTACGAGAGAAGCTACGAGCAGTACTTC. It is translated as CASSFYERSYEQYF.

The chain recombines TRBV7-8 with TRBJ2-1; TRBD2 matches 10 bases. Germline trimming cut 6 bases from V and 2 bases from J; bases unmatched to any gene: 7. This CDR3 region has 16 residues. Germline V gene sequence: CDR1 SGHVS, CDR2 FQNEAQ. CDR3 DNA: TGTGCCAGCAGTGAAATAGCGGGAGGCGCCTACAATGAGCAGTTCTTC. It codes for CASSEIAGGAYNEQFF.

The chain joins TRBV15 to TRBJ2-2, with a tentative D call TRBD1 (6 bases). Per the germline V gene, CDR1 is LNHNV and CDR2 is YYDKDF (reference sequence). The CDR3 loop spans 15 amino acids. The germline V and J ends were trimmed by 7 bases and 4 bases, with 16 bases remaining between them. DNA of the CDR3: TGTGCCACCATTCAGGGGCCAGGGATCACCGGGGAGCTGTTTTTT. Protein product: CATIQGPGITGELFF. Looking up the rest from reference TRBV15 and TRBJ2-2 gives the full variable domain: DAMVIQNPRYQVTQFGKPVTLSCSQTLNHNVMYWYQQKSSQAPKLLFHYYDKDFNNEADTPDNFQSRRPNTSFCFLDIRSPGLGDTAMYLCATIQGPGITGELFFGEGSRLTVL.

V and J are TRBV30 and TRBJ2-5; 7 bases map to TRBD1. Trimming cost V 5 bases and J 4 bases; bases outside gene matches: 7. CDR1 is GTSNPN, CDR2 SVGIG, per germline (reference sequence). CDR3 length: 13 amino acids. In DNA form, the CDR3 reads TGTGCCTGGGGACAGGTCCATGGAGAGACCCAGTACTTC. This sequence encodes CAWGQVHGETQYF.

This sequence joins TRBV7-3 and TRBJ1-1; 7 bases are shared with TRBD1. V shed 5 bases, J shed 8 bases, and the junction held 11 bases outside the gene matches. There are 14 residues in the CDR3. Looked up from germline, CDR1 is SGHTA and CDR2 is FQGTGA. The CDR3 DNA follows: TGTGCCAGCAGCCCCGAGGGGGCAGGGGTCGAAGCTTTCTTT. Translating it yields CASSPEGAGVEAFF.

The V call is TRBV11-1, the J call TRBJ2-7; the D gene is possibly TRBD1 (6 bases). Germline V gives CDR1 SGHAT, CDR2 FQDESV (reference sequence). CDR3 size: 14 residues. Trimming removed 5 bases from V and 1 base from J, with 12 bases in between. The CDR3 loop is CASSRADSSYEQYF. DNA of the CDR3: TGTGCCAGCAGCCGGGCGGACAGTTCCTACGAGCAGTACTTC.

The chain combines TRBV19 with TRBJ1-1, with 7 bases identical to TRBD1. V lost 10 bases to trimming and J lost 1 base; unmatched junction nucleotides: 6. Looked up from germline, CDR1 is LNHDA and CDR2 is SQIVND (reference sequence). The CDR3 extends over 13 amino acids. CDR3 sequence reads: CATKDRRNTEAFF. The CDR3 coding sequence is TGTGCCACCAAGGACAGGCGGAACACTGAAGCTTTCTTT.

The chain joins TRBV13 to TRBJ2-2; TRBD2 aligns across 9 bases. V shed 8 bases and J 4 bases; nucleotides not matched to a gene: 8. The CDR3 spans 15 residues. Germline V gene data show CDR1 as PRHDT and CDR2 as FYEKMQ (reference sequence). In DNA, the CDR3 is TGTGCCAGCGGGGCTAGCGGGACAGTCACCGGGGAGCTGTTTTTT. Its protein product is CASGASGTVTGELFF.

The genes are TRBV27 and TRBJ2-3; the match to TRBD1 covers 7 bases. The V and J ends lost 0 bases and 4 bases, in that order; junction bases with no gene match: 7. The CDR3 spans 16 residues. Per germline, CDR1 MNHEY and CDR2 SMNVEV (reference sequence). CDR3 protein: CASSLSSRGSADTQYF. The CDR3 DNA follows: TGTGCCAGCAGTTTATCCAGCAGGGGGTCCGCAGATACGCAGTATTTT.

This CDR3 reads CASSLSDNEQFF. The CDR3 DNA reads as TGTGCCAGCTCACTTAGCGACAATGAGCAGTTCTTC. The gene calls are TRBV18 and TRBJ2-1; a weak D match, TRBD2 (5 bases). CDR3 length: 12 residues. V lost 4 bases, J lost 5 bases, and 6 bases lay in between. The germline V gene has CDR1 KGHSH and CDR2 LQKENI. The full variable domain, its missing parts supplied by reference TRBV18 and TRBJ2-1, is NAGVMQNPRHLVRRRGQEARLRCSPMKGHSHVYWYRQLPEEGLKFMVYLQKENIIDESGMPKERFSAEFPKEGPSILRIQQVVRGDSAAYFCASSLSDNEQFFGPGTRLTVL.

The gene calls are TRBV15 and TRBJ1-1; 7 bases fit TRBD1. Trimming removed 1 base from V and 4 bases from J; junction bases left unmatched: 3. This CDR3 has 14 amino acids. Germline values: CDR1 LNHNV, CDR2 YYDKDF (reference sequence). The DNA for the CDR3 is TGTGCCACCAGCAGAGGAGGGGGCGCCACTGAAGCTTTCTTT. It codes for CATSRGGGATEAFF.

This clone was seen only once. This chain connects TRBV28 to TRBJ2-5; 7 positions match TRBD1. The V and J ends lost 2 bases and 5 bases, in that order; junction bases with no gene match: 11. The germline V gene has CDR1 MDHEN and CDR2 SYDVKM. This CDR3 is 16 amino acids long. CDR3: CASSLGVRQGSETQYF. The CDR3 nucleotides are TGTGCCAGCAGTTTAGGGGTCCGACAGGGTTCGGAGACCCAGTACTTC.

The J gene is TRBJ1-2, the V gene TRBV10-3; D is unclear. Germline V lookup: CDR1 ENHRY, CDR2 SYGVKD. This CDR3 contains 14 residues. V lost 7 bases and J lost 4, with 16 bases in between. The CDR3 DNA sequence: TGTGCCATCATGTCGGCGTCCGGGTCCTATGGCTACACCTTC. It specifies CAIMSASGSYGYTF.